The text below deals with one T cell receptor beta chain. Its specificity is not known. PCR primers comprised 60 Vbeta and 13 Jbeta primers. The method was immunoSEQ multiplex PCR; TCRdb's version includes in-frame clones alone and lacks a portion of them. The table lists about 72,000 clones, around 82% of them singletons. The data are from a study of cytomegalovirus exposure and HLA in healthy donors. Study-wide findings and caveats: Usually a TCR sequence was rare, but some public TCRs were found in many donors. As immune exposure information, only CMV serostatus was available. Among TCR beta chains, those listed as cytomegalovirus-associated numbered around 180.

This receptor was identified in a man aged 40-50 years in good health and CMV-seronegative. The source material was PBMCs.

CDR3 bases: TGCGCCAGCAGCCTCGGGACAGGGGACGGAGAGACCCAGTACTTC. Protein product: CASSLGTGDGETQYF. The rearrangement uses TRBV5-1 and TRBJ2-5, with 10 positions matching TRBD1. The germline V gene encodes CDR1 SGHRS and CDR2 YFSETQ. This CDR3 region has 15 residues. V was pared by 4 bases and J by 4 bases, with 7 bases of the junction left unmatched.